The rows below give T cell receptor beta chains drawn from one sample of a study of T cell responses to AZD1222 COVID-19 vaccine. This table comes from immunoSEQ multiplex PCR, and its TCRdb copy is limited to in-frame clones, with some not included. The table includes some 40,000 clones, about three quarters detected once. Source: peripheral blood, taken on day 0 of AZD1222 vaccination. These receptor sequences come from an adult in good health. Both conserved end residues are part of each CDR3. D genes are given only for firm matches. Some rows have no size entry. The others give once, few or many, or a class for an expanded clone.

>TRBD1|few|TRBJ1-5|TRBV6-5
TGTGCCACCACCGGACAGGAAGGCAATCAGCCCCAGCATTTT
CATTGQEGNQPQHF
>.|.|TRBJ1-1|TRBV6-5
TGTGCCAGCAGTTATAGAGGGGCGAACACTGAAGCTTTCTTT
CASSYRGANTEAFF
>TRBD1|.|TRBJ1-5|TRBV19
TGTGCCAGTAGTTCCACAGGGGGCAATCAGCCCCAGCATTTT
CASSSTGGNQPQHF
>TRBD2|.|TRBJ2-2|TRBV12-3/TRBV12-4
TGTGCCATCGGGGGGGAAACCGGGGAGCTGTTTTTT
CAIGGETGELFF
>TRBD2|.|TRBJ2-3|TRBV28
TGTGCCAGCAGGGGTAGCGGGGGATGGGGCACAGATACGCAGTATTTT
CASRGSGGWGTDTQYF
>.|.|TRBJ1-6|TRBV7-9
TGTGCCAGCAGCTTAGTCGGGGACCCCCTCCACTTT
CASSLVGDPLHF
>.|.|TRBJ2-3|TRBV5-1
TGCGCCAGCAGTGGATTAGGGCAGGGCACAGATACGCAGTATTTT
CASSGLGQGTDTQYF
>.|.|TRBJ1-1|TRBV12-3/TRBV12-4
TGTGCCAGCAGTCCTAGGACAGCCGCCGAAGCTTTCTTT
CASSPRTAAEAFF
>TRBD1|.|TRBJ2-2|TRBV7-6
TGTGCCAGCAGCTTGTTTAACCGGGACAGCGGAGACGGGGAGCTGTTTTTT
CASSLFNRDSGDGELFF
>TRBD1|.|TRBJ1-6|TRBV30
TGTGCCTGGAGTGACCCTTGGCAGGGGGAAAGATCACCCCTCCACTTT
CAWSDPWQGERSPLHF
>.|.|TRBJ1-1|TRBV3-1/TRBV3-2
TGTGCCAGCAGACCGACAGGGAACACTGAAGCTTTCTTT
CASRPTGNTEAFF
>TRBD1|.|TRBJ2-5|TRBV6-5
TGTGCCAGCAGTAGGGACAGGGGGCTTGAGACCCAGTACTTC
CASSRDRGLETQYF
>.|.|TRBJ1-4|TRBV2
TGTGCCAGCAGTGATGGGAGGGGTAATGAAAAACTGTTTTTT
CASSDGRGNEKLFF
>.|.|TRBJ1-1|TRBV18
TGTGCCAGCTCACCCTCCTCGGTGGGCGCTGAAGCTTTCTTT
CASSPSSVGAEAFF
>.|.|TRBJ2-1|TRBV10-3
TGTGCCATCAGTGAGCGAGACCGACAGGGAGGAGACAATGAGCAGTTCTTC
CAISERDRQGGDNEQFF
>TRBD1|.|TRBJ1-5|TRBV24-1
TGTGCCACCAGGAGCGGGGACAGGGAGTATCAGCCCCAGCATTTT
CATRSGDREYQPQHF
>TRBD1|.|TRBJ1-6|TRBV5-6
TGTGCCAGCAGCTCACTACAGGGGAGGGCCTATAATTCACCCCTCCACTTT
CASSSLQGRAYNSPLHF
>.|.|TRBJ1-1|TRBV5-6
TGTGCCAGCAGCTTAACTCCCAACACTGAAGCTTTCTTT
CASSLTPNTEAFF
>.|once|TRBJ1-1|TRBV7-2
TGTGCCAGCAGCTTAGTTCTATGGGGGAACACTGAAGCTTTCTTT
CASSLVLWGNTEAFF
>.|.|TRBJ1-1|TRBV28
TGTGCCAGTGCGGGGATGGAGGAAGCTTTCTTT
CASAGMEEAFF
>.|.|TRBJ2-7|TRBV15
TGTGCCACCAGCAGAGATATCGGGTCCTACGAGCAGTACTTC
CATSRDIGSYEQYF
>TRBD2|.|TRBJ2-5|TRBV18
TGTGCCAGCTCACCACGTGAGCGGGGGGCCACGGGGGCCCAGTACTTC
CASSPRERGATGAQYF
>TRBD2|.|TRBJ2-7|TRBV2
TGTGCCAGCAGTGGGGGAGGCGGGGGTGACGAGCAGTACTTC
CASSGGGGGDEQYF
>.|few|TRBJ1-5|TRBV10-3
TGTGCCACGCGGGGCGACGGAGGCAATCAGCCCCAGCATTTT
CATRGDGGNQPQHF
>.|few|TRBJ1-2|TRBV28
TGTGCCAGCTCCCCCGGGTGGGGGTCTGGCTATGGCTACACCTTC
CASSPGWGSGYGYTF
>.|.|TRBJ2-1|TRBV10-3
TGTGCCGTAGGGGGGGCTTATTACAATGAGCAGTTCTTC
CAVGGAYYNEQFF
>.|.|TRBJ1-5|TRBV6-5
TGTGCCAGCAGTTACTCGATCAATCAGCCCCAGCATTTT
CASSYSINQPQHF
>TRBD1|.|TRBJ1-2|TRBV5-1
TGCGCCAGCAGCTTGGAAACAGGGGTGGGCGGCTACACCTTC
CASSLETGVGGYTF
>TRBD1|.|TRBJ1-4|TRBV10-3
TGTGCCATCAGTGTGGAGCAGGGGGTAACTAATGAAAAACTGTTTTTT
CAISVEQGVTNEKLFF
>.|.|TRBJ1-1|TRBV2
TGTGCCAGCAGTGCACAGTTCAACACTGAAGCTTTCTTT
CASSAQFNTEAFF
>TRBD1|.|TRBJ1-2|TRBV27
TGTGCCAGCAGTTCCTCAGGGGGCGGTGGCTACACCTTC
CASSSSGGGGYTF
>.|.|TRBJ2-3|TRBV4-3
TGCGCCAGCAGCCAAGAAACTGCCACAGATACGCAGTATTTT
CASSQETATDTQYF